Presented here are 11 T cell receptor beta chains from one specimen sequenced in a study of shared clonotypes between healthy human individuals. Data came from immunoSEQ multiplex PCR; TCRdb stores just in-frame clones and leaves some out. Among about 2.4 million clones listed, roughly 93% were seen once. The sequencing input was naive CD4+ T cells from PBMCs. Subset in this sample: CD45RA+ positively selected. The source is a man between 18 and 29 years old in good health. Some clones in this sample may be carry-over from other donors' samples.

Points on this clone: Other DNA sequences of this sample code for an identical CDR3. This rearrangement joins TRBV9 to TRBJ2-7; a weak D match, TRBD1 (6 bases). This CDR3 region has 14 residues. Per germline, CDR1 SGDLS and CDR2 YYNGEE. Trimming took 0 bases from V and 4 from J, leaving 11 bases between them. Here the CDR3 reads CASSVGQGTYEQYF. CDR3 coding DNA: TGTGCCAGCAGCGTAGGCCAGGGGACATACGAGCAGTACTTC.

J is TRBJ1-2 and V is TRBV29-1; weak D call: TRBD1 (6 bases). The CDR3 runs to 13 residues. The germline CDR1 and CDR2 sequences are SQVTM and ANQGSEA. V was shortened by 4 bases and J by 4 bases, with 13 bases between the two germline ends. The CDR3 DNA reads as TGCAGCGTTGGGATGGACAGTTCCTATGGCTACACCTTC. Amino acid sequence: CSVGMDSSYGYTF.

The V call is TRBV25-1, the J call TRBJ1-1; D is unclear. Germline assignment: CDR1 MGHDK and CDR2 SYGVNS. The V end was cut by 2 bases, the J end by 4 bases, with 2 bases between. The CDR3 sequence is 11 residues long. In DNA form, the CDR3 reads TGTGCCAGCAGTGAAATCACTGAAGCTTTCTTT. Amino acid sequence: CASSEITEAFF.

This clone was seen once. This rearrangement joins TRBV28 to TRBJ2-1; 10 nucleotides line up with TRBD2. The CDR3 totals 14 residues. Germline CDR1 is MDHEN and CDR2 is SYDVKM. J lost 8 bases, V lost 4 bases, and 5 bases had no gene match. CDR3 loop: CASSWSSGSDEQFF. The DNA of the CDR3 is TGTGCCAGCAGTTGGTCTAGCGGGAGCGATGAGCAGTTCTTC.

V is TRBV7-2 and J is TRBJ1-2; 7 bases agree with TRBD1. The CDR3 is made up of 16 amino acids. Trimming cost V 6 bases and J 4 bases; bases outside gene matches: 14. Per germline, CDR1 SGHTA and CDR2 FQGNSA. The CDR3 DNA is TGTGCCAGCAGGTCAACTCTCAGGGGGACGATCTATGGCTACACCTTC. It codes for CASRSTLRGTIYGYTF.

The chain carries TRBV27 and TRBJ2-2, with D perhaps TRBD1 (6 bases). The CDR3 length is 16 residues. Germline V lookup: CDR1 MNHEY, CDR2 SMNVEV (reference sequence). The V end lost 5 bases, the J end lost 1 base, and 14 bases lay between the germline ends. The CDR3 region is CASSTPRGENTGELFF. The CDR3 nucleotides read TGTGCCAGCAGTACTCCCAGGGGAGAGAACACCGGGGAGCTGTTTTTT.

In the case of this clone: The CDR3 does not close with the conserved phenylalanine or tryptophan, likely indicating a read error. The rearrangement joins TRBV25-1 to TRBJ1-5; 8 positions agree with TRBD1. Trimming removed 1 base from V and 7 bases from J; junction bases left unmatched: 6. The CDR3 sequence is 15 residues long. Per germline, CDR1 MGHDK and CDR2 SYGVNS. The CDR3 bases are TGTGCCAGCAGTGAATTGGACAGGGAGGAACAGCCCCAGCATCTT. Protein product: CASSELDREEQPQHL.

The CDR3 nucleotides are TGTGCCAGCAGACGACCAGGGGGAAGGACTGAAGCTTTCTTT. Its protein product is CASRRPGGRTEAFF. The chain is built from TRBV11-2 and TRBJ1-1, with 7 bases that match TRBD1. The germline CDR1 and CDR2 sequences are SGHAT and FQNNGV. With V trimmed by 6 bases and J by 5 bases, 9 bases remained unmatched. This CDR3 is 14 amino acids long.

The chain is built from TRBV27 and TRBJ2-2; TRBD2 aligns across 8 bases. The CDR3 has 16 residues. Trimming took 0 bases from V and 5 from J; bases not matched to a gene: 5. Per the germline V gene, CDR1 is MNHEY and CDR2 is SMNVEV (reference sequence). The CDR3 is CASSLSPGGLTGELFF. The CDR3 nucleotides are TGTGCCAGCAGTTTATCGCCGGGAGGGTTAACCGGGGAGCTGTTTTTT.

The rearrangement joins TRBV11-2 to TRBJ2-7, with 11 bases that match TRBD2. The length of the CDR3 is 19 residues. V dropped 2 bases and J dropped 2; count of bases not matched to a gene: 14. Germline-derived CDR1 and CDR2 are SGHAT and FQNNGV. Here the CDR3 reads CASSLLAGLAGQTTYEQYF. The DNA of the CDR3 is TGTGCCAGCAGCTTACTTGCCGGACTAGCGGGCCAGACGACCTACGAGCAGTACTTC.

The genes are TRBV4-1 and TRBJ2-5; D possibly uses TRBD1 or TRBD2 (5 bases each). Germline V lookup: CDR1 MGHRA, CDR2 YSYEKL. The CDR3 runs to 16 residues. V lost 4 bases and J 2 bases, leaving 17 bases between the germline ends. The DNA for the CDR3 is TGCGCCAGCAGCCTACGGGACCTTCAGTTTCAAGAGACCCAGTACTTC. Amino acids: CASSLRDLQFQETQYF.